This TCR beta chain was sequenced for a study of tumour-infiltrating T cells in Burkitt lymphoma. In the study overall: Survival, overall and progression-free, tracked with productive clonality.

The table came from immunoSEQ multiplex PCR; TCRdb's copy has only in-frame clones and leaves some out. The sample lists 10,000 or so clones, approximately 60% occurring once. Germline-derived CDR1 and CDR2 are SEHNR and FQNEAQ (reference sequence). Trimming shortened V by 2 bases and J by 2 bases, and 9 bases separated the two germline ends. The CDR3 contains 14 residues. Sequenced: tumor tissue. This clonotype was sampled from a human donor with diffuse large B-cell lymphoma. The chain employs TRBV7-9 and TRBJ1-2; no reliable D call. The CDR3 nucleotides read TGTGCCAGCAGCTTATCGGTCGGGAACTATGGCTACACCTTC. It encodes CASSLSVGNYGYTF.